This TCR beta chain comes out of a study of T-cell memory formation after mild COVID-19. TCRdb re-called the 5' RACE reads through MiXCR, storing one row per CDR3 protein. Among around 250,000 distinct CDR3 sequences listed, about 16% were seen once. Trimming pared 4 bases from V and 4 bases from J, leaving 13 bases between. The CDR3 has 14 residues. Germline V gives CDR1 SGHVS, CDR2 FQNEAQ. The sequence derives from a man between 18 and 35 years old who had mild COVID-19 (a few samples of this study predate the infection). Cell type and time point are not known. This chain connects TRBV7-8 to TRBJ2-5; D is unclear. Sequencing was performed on PBMCs or a T cell subset sorted from them (not recorded which). The CDR3 nucleotides read TGTGCCAGCAGCTCCCGGGCCTCGGGAGAGACCCAGTACTTC. This gives the protein CASSSRASGETQYF.